This note documents a single T cell receptor (beta chain) sequence. Its target is unknown. The data originate from a study of shared clonotypes between healthy human individuals. Regarding the study as a whole: Shared clonotypes across all four donors exceeded non-shared ones in generation probability. Sharing across several donors was seen in 5% to 5.5% of naive CD4 clonotypes.

Sorted-subset replicate PCRs used 200 ng DNA, around 27,000 T cell genomes. Libraries were prepared by immunoSEQ multiplex PCR; TCRdb keeps only in-frame clonotypes and omits some of them. The sample contains some 2,500,000 clones, roughly 93% of which appear only once. Every donor, a Caucasian adult, lived in Nashville, Tennessee. The V gene end was trimmed by 2 bases and the J gene end by 6 bases; junction bases not matched to a gene: 7. This CDR3 contains 17 residues. Germline lookup yields CDR1 SNHLY and CDR2 FYNNEI. This receptor was identified in a man aged 18 to 29 in good health. Some clones in this sample may be carry-over from other donors' samples. The V gene is TRBV2, the J gene TRBJ2-2; 12 nucleotides match TRBD2. Sequencing was carried out using naive CD4+ T cells from PBMCs. The subset is: CD45RA+ positively selected. In nucleotides, the CDR3 is TGTGCCAGCAGTGAACGTGCTAGCGGGAGGGGGGCCGGGGAGCTGTTTTTT. Its translation: CASSERASGRGAGELFF.